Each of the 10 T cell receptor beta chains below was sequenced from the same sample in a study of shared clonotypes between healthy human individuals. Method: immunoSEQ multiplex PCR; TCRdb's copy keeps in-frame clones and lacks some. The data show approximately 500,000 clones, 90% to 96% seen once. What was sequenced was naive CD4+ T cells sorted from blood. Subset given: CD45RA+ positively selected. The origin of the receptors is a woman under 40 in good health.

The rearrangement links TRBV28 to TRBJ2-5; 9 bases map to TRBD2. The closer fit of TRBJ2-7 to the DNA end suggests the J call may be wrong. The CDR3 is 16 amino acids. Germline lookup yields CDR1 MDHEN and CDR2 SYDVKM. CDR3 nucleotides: TGTGCCAGCAGTCCTCCGCTGGGCGGGAGGGCCTACGAGCAGTACTTC. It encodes CASSPPLGGRAYEQYF.

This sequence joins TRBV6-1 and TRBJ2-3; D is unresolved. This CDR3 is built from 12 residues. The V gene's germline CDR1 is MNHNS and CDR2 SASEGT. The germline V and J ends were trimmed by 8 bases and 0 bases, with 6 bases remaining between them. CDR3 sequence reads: CASCFSTDTQYF. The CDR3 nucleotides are TGTGCCAGCTGTTTCAGCACAGATACGCAGTATTTT.

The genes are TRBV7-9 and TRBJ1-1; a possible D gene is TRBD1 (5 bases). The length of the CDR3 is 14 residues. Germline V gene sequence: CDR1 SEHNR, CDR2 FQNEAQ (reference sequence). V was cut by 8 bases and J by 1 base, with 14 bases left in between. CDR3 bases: TGTGCCAGCGATTGGGGCAGCCAGAACACTGAAGCTTTCTTT. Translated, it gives CASDWGSQNTEAFF.

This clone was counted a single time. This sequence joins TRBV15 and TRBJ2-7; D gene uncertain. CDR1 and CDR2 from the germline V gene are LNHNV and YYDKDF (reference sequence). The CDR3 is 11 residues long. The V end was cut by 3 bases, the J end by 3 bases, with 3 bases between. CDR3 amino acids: CATSSVYEQYF. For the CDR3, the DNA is TGTGCCACCAGCAGTGTCTACGAGCAGTACTTC.

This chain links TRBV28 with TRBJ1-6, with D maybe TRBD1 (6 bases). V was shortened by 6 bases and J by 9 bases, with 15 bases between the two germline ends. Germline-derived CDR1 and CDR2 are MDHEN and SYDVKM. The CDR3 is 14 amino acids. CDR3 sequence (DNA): TGTGCCAGCAGCACGGGACAACTCGGTTCACCCCTCCACTTT. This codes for CASSTGQLGSPLHF.

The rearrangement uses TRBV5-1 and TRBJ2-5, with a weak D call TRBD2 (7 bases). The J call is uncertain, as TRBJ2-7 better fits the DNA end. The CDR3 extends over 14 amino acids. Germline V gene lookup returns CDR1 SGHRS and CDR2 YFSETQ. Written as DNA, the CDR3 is TGCGCCAGCAGCGCCTATCCGGGGGGCCTCGAGCAGTACTTC. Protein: CASSAYPGGLEQYF.

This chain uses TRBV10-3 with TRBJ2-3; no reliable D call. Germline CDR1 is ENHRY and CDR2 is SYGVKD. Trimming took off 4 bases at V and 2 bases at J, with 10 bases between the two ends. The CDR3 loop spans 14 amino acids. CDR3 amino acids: CAISGGLDTDTQYF. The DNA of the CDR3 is TGTGCCATCAGTGGTGGCCTTGACACAGATACGCAGTATTTT.

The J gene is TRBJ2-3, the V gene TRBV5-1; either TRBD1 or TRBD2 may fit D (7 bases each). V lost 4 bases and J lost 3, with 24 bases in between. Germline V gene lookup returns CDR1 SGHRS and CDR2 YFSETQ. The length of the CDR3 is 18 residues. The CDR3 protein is CASSRAVSGRGHTDTQYF. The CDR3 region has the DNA TGCGCCAGCAGCCGGGCTGTGTCGGGGAGGGGGCATACAGATACGCAGTATTTT.

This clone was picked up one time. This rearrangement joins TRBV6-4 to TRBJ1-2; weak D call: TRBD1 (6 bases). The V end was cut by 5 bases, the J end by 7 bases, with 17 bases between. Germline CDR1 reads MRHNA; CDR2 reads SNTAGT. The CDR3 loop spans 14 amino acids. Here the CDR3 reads CASSTNPEGGGYTF. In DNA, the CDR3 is TGTGCCAGCAGTACCAACCCCGAGGGGGGTGGCTACACCTTC.

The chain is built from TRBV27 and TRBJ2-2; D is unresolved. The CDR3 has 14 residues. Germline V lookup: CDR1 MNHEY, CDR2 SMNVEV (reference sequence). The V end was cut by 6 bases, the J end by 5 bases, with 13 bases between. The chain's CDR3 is CASSLNRRTGELFF. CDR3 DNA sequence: TGTGCCAGCAGCCTAAATCGTCGAACCGGGGAGCTGTTTTTT.